This TCR beta chain was captured in a study of T-cell reconstitution after alpha-beta-depleted transplantation in children. There are many counts of this clonotype. This sample's TCRbeta library carried unique molecular identifier barcodes. MiXCR was run by TCRdb on the PCR reads, yielding one entry per CDR3 protein. This sample carries a few hundred thousand distinct CDR3 sequences, about 9.6% of them seen once, and the ten largest clones take less than 6%. This receptor was taken from a human donor who donated a stem cell graft to a child with SCID. Sample: PBMCs from the stem cell graft donor, taken from the stem cell graft.

The CDR3 reads CSVISGVSTQYF. CDR3 nucleotides: TGCAGTGTTATATCGGGGGTGTCTACGCAGTATTTT. The chain is built from TRBV20-1 and TRBJ2-3; a possible D gene is TRBD2 (6 bases). CDR1 is DFQATT, CDR2 SNEGSKA, per germline (reference sequence). The CDR3 extends over 12 amino acids. Trimming removed 7 bases at V and 8 bases at J, with 16 bases between.